This T cell receptor (beta chain) was observed in a study of technical replicates of blood from several donors. Unmatched junction bases numbered 10, after V lost 3 bases and J lost 10 bases. CDR1 and CDR2 from the germline V gene are MNHEY and SMNVEV (reference sequence). The CDR3 totals 14 residues. Data came from immunoSEQ multiplex PCR; TCRdb stores just in-frame clones and leaves some out. In the table there are about 91,000 clones, about 90% of which are singletons. The receptor's source is a human donor in good health. The chain is built from TRBV27 and TRBJ1-1; 8 bases are a match to TRBD1. Sequencing input: T cells isolated from PBMCs. The CDR3 reads CASSFSGQGLGAFF. For the CDR3, the DNA is TGTGCCAGCAGTTTCTCAGGACAGGGATTAGGAGCTTTCTTT.